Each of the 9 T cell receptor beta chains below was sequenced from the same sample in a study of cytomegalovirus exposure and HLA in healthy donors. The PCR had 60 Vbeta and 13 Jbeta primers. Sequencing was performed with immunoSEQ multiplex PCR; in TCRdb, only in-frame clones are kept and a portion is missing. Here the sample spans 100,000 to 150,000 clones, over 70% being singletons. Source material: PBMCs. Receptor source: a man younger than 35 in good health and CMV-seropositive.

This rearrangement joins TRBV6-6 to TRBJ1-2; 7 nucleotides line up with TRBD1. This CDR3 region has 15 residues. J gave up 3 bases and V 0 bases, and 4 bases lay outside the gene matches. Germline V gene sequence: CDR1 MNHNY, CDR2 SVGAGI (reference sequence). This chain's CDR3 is CASSYSTGEDYGYTF. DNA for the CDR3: TGTGCCAGCAGTTACTCAACAGGGGAGGACTATGGCTACACCTTC.

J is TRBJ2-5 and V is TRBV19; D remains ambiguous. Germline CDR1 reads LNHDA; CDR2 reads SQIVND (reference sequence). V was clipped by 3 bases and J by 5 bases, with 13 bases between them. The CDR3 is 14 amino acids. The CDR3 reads CASSISSRSETQYF. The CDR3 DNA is TGTGCCAGTAGTATTTCCTCTAGATCTGAGACCCAGTACTTC.

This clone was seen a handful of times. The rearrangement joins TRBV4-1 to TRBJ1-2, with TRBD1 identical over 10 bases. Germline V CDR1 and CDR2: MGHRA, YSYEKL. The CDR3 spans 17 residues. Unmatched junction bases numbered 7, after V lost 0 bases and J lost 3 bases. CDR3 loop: CASSQDRQGAQDYGYTF. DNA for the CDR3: TGCGCCAGCAGCCAAGATCGACAGGGGGCGCAAGACTATGGCTACACCTTC.

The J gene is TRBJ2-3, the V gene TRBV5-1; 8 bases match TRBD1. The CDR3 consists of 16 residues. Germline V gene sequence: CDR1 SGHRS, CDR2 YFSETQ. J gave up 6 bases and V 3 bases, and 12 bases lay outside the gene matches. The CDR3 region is CASSSDRTGLGDTQYF. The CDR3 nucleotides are TGCGCCAGCAGCTCGGATCGGACAGGGCTAGGGGATACGCAGTATTTT. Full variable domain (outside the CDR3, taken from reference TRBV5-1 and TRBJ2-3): KAGVTQTPRYLIKTRGQQVTLSCSPISGHRSVSWYQQTPGQGLQFLFEYFSETQRNKGNFPGRFSGRQFSNSRSEMNVSTLELGDSALYLCASSSDRTGLGDTQYFGPGTRLTVL.

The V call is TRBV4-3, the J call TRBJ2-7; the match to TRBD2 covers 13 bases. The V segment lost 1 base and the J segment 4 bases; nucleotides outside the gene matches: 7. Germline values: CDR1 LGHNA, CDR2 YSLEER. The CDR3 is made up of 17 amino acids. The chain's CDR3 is CASSQGRTSGRSYEQYF. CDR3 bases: TGCGCCAGCAGCCAAGGGAGGACTAGCGGGAGATCTTACGAGCAGTACTTC.

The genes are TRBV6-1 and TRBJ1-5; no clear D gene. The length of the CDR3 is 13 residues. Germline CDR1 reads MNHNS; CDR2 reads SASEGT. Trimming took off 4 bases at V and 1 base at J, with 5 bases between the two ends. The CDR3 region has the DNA TGTGCCAGCAGTGGACTGAGCAATCAGCCCCAGCATTTT. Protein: CASSGLSNQPQHF.

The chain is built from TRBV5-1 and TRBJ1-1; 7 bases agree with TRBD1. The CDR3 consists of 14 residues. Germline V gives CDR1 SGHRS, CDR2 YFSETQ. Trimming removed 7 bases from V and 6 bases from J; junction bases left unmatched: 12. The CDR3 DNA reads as TGCGCCAGCTCGCCGACAGGGTTCTTCGCTGAAGCTTTCTTT. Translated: CASSPTGFFAEAFF.

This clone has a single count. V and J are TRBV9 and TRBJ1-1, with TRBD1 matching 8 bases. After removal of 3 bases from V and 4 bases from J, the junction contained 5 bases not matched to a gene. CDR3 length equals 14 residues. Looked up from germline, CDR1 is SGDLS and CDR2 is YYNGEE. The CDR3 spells CASSGQGSGTEAFF. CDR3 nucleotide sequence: TGTGCCAGCAGCGGACAGGGGAGTGGCACTGAAGCTTTCTTT.

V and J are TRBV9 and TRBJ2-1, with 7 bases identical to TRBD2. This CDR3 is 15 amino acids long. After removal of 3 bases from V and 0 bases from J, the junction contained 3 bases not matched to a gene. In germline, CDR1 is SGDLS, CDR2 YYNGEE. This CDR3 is CASSEAGLSYNEQFF. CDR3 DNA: TGTGCCAGCAGCGAAGCGGGACTCTCCTACAATGAGCAGTTCTTC.